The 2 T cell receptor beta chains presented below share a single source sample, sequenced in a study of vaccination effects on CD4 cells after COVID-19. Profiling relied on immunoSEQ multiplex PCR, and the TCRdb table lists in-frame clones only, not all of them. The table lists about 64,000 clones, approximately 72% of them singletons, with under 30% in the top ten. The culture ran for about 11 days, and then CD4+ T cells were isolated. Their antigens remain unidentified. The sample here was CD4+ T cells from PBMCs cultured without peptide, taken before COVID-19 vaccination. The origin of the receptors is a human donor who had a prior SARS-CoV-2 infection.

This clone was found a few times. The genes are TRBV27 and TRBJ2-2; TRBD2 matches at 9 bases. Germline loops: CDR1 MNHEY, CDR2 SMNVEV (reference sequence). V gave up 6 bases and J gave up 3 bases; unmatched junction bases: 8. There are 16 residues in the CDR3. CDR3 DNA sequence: TGTGCCAGCAGCCGTAGCGGGAGTGGGGACACCGGGGAGCTGTTTTTT. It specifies CASSRSGSGDTGELFF.

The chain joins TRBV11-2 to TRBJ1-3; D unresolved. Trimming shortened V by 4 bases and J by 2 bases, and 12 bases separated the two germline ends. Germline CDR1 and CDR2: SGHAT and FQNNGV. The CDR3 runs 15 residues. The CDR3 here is CASSSLTGPGNTIYF. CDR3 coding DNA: TGTGCCAGCAGCTCTCTCACGGGTCCTGGAAACACCATATATTTT.